The present T cell receptor (beta chain) was sequenced within a study of low-dose radiotherapy and immunotherapy resistance in tumors. In the study overall: Each patient was administered nivolumab intravenously at 240 mg, which was a flat dose, every two weeks, along with intravenous ipilimumab at 1 mg/kg every six weeks. Intravenous cyclophosphamide 200 mg/m2 was given every two weeks, one day before radiation and immunotherapy.

This clonotype showed up many times. One end of the junction varies from germline; a read error may be responsible. First-strand cDNA relied on TRAV- and TRBV-specific primers spanning alpha and beta chains. For amplifying TCRs, the PCR ran for around 20 cycles with Phusion, which was used together with a constant-region primer and the adapter on the V primers. In vitro transcription amplified the mRNA that had been isolated. Using its own MiXCR run on the reads, TCRdb lists one record per CDR3 protein. Of approximately 84,000 distinct CDR3 sequences listed, 15% to 20% are singletons. Indicated time point: before trial treatment. As their treatment, donors received nivolumab, ipilimumab, aspirin, low-dose cyclophosphamide and low-dose radiotherapy. The sequence was obtained from a male donor with prostate cancer. The material was PBMCs, obtained before treatment.

The CDR3 DNA reads as TGCAGCGTTGTTCAGTCTAGCACAGATATGCAGTATTTT. Translating gives CSVVQSSTDMQYF. The chain couples TRBV29-1 to TRBJ2-3; perhaps TRBD2 as D (5 bases). The CDR3 runs 13 residues. The germline CDR1 and CDR2 sequences are SQVTM and ANQGSEA.